The source of this T cell receptor (beta chain) is a study of spatial heterogeneity in lung cancer (dated by TCRdb to about 2019). For the study in its entirety: Beta-chain transcripts were consistently detected in greater numbers than alpha-chain transcripts, which likely reflected higher beta-chain transcript abundance. TCR transcript counts in tumor regions correlated strongly with a T cell transcriptional module score from matched bulk RNA-seq. In the raw uncorrected reads, each unique combination of TCR and UMI appeared more than ten times on average. At surgery, 200 or so tumor regions, almost 65 matched nontumor lung samples and about 56 PBMC samples were TCR-sequenced for both alpha and beta chains. TCR alpha and beta repertoires were quantitatively compared across multiple tumor regions, matched nontumor lung and blood in non-small cell lung cancer. TCR repertoire features were related to nonsynonymous mutation counts determined by whole-exome sequencing of tumor tissue. The paper's findings and limits, for the study overall: A correlation was observed between the number of expanded intratumoral alpha and beta TCRs and the tumor nonsynonymous mutation count. Counts of ubiquitous and regional expanded TCRs were found to correlate with counts of ubiquitous and regional nonsynonymous mutations, respectively. TCR-seq coverage of tumor T cells was estimated at only approximately 7% for alpha chains and less than 15% for beta chains. Additional single-cell paired TCR alpha and beta sequencing was considered necessary to confirm, at a functional level, the hypothesis that regional TCRs recognize regional mutations.

Relative to its sample, this clonotype is large (0.1 to 1%). The antigen it binds to is not known. The record has no base qualities; no much larger clone is one base away. This beta chain slipped into a library made for alpha chains as a stray read, so its size is not meaningful. The protocol used for the library was 5' RACE. Data came from a NextSeq 500. The TCR library protocol attached a unique molecular identifier to each TCR cDNA molecule to allow correction of PCR and sequencing errors. In the paper's pipeline: TCR identification, UMI-based error correction and CDR3 extraction were performed with Decombinator tools. TCRs above a frequency of 2 per 1,000, corresponding to the top 1% of the tumor frequency distribution, were defined as expanded. Expanded tumor TCRs were classed as regional if statistically deemed absent (corrected P<0.05) from at least one tumor region, otherwise ubiquitous. Rényi diversity was computed with the R vegan package after subsampling each repertoire 100 times to 5,000 TCRs. CDR3 similarity networks were constructed using string-kernel similarity of amino acid triplets, with links drawn between CDR3s whose pairwise similarity was above 0.82. In TCRdb, the public reads were trimmed at Q25 with fastp and aligned with MiXCR, with productive beta chains retained. Rows are combined by CDR3 protein, so each entry shows the most common genes and DNA. TCRdb, not the original authors, processed these V and J calls. The sample table records 600 to 850 distinct CDR3 sequences; approximately 15% of these occur just once. The top ten hold about 15% of the sample.

Interpreted using the paper, the time point label stands for: sample taken at primary tumor resection. Donors were approximately 72 patients with early-stage, untreated non-small cell lung cancer from the lung TRACERx cohort. Whole RNA extracted from tumor and nontumor lung tissue, or from cryopreserved PBMC samples, was used for TCR sequencing without cell sorting. A patient was chosen for TCR sequencing only when enough RNA was available from at least two tumor regions. Before selection, tumor and adjacent nontumor lung specimens were reviewed by a lung pathologist. A distance of 16 bases separates the germline ends of V and J, which lose 6 bases and 2 bases respectively. There are 15 amino acids in the CDR3, from cysteine to phenylalanine inclusive. Just the 45-base CDR3 DNA is kept, in frame starting at base 1. Via the germline V gene, CDR1 is MNHEY and CDR2 SVGEGT.

Recombination connected TRBV6-2 or TRBV6-3 to TRBJ1-2, with a tentative D gene TRBD1 over 6 matching bases. Source: lung tumor tissue, taken at surgery. This clonotype was sampled from a male donor with early-stage non-small cell lung cancer. The nucleotides read TGTGCCAGCAGACCGGCCGCCGGGGGCAACTATGGCTACACCTTC. Its coded protein is CASRPAAGGNYGYTF.